This TCR beta chain was sequenced for a study of T cell responses to AZD1222 COVID-19 vaccine. Broader study findings: Breadth and depth of Spike-specific TCRs rose after two AZD1222 doses. In a largely white British group with more females than males, clonal diversity was possibly underestimated.

Generated by immunoSEQ multiplex PCR, the TCRdb table keeps only in-frame clones and is missing some. The table shows tens of thousands of clones, with about 93% occurring only once. V shed 5 bases and J 5 bases; nucleotides not matched to a gene: 2. The CDR3 runs to 14 residues. The germline gives CDR1 LNHNV, CDR2 YYDKDF (reference sequence). The sample holds one count of this clone. Its antigen remains unknown. J is TRBJ2-7 and V is TRBV15, with 14 bases aligning to TRBD2. This TCR was sampled from an adult in good health. The sample in question was peripheral blood, obtained on day 0 of MenACWY control vaccination. This CDR3 reads CATSWGLAGDEQYF. The CDR3 nucleotides read TGTGCCACCAGCTGGGGACTAGCGGGAGACGAGCAGTACTTC.